In its sample, the clone carrying this T cell receptor beta chain was seen a few times. The sample originates from a study of T-cell reconstitution after alpha-beta-depleted transplantation in children. Trimming at V came to 5 bases and at J to 2 bases, leaving 6 bases not matched to a gene. The CDR3 sequence is 15 residues long. Per the germline V gene, CDR1 is LNHNV and CDR2 is YYDKDF (reference sequence). TCRbeta library construction was performed incorporating unique molecular identifiers. From the PCR reads, TCRdb called clonotypes with MiXCR, one entry per CDR3 protein. In the table there are over 550,000 distinct CDR3 sequences, about 10% of which are singletons.

Material: PBMCs from the stem cell graft donor, obtained from the stem cell graft. The chain employs TRBV15 and TRBJ2-7; TRBD2 matches 10 bases. The sequence derives from a human donor who donated a stem cell graft to a child with acute myeloid leukemia. CDR3: CATSAWTSGPYEQYF. As DNA, the CDR3 is TGTGCCACCAGCGCCTGGACTAGCGGACCCTACGAGCAGTACTTC.